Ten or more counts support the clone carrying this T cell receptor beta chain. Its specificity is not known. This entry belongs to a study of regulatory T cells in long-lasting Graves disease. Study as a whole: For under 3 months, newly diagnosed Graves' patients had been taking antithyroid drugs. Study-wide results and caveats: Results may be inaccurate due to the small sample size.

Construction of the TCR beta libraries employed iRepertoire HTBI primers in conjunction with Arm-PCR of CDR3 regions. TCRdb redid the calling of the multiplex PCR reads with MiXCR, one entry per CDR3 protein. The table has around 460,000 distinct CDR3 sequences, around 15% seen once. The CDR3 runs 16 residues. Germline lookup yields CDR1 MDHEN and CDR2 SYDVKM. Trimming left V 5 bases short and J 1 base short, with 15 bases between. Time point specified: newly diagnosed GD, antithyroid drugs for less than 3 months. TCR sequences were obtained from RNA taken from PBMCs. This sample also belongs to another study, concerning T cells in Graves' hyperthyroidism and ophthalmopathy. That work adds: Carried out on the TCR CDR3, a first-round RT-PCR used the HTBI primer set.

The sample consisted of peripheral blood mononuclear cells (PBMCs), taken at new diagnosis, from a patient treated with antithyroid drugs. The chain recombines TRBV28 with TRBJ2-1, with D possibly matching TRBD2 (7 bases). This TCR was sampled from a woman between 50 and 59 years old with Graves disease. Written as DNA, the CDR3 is TGTGCCAGCAGTCAGTACAGGGACTATTCCTACAATGAGCAGTTCTTC. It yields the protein CASSQYRDYSYNEQFF.